The T cell receptor beta chain described here comes from a study of vaccination and CD4 T cells after COVID-19. The Oncomine TCR Beta short-read assay was applied to DNA of cultured CD4+ T cells. Each CDR3 protein gets one entry after TCRdb re-called the PCR reads with MiXCR. The repertoire consists of more than 4,500 distinct CDR3 sequences, with roughly two fifths occurring once and the leading ten covering roughly 28%. Indicated treatment: roughly 10-day PBMC culture with coronavirus spike peptide pools or control peptides (ViraFEST assay). CD4+ T cells of the unexposed donor were collected before the COVID-19 pandemic (2011-2018). The CDR3 extends over 12 amino acids. Trimming left V 3 bases short and J 11 bases short, with 13 bases between. The germline gives CDR1 MDHEN, CDR2 SYDVKM. This clonotype was recorded a few times. Its specificity is not known.

Sequencing was carried out using CD4+ T cells from blood, cultured in vitro. The sequence derives from a human donor in good health. The rearrangement links TRBV28 to TRBJ1-1; no clear D. The CDR3 DNA sequence: TGTGCCAGCAGTTTCTCCTCAATCGGGGCTTTCTTT. This sequence encodes CASSFSSIGAFF.